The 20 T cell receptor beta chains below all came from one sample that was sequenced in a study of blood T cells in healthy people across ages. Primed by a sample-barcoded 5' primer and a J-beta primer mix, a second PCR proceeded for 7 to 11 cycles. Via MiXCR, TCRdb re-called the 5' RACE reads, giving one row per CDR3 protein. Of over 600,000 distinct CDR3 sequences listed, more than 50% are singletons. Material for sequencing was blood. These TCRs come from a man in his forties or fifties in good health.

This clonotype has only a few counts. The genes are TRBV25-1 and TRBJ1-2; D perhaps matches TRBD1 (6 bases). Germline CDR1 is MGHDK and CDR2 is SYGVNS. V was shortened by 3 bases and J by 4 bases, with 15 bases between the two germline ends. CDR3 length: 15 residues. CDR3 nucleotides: TGTGCCAGCAGTGAGGGGGGGCAGCGAAGCTATGGCTACACCTTC. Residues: CASSEGGQRSYGYTF.

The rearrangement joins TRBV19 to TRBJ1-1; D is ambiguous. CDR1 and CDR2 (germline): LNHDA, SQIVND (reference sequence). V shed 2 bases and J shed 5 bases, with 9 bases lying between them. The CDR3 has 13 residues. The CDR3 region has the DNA TGTGCCAGTAGTATAACTCTGGGGACTGAAGCTTTCTTT. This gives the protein CASSITLGTEAFF.

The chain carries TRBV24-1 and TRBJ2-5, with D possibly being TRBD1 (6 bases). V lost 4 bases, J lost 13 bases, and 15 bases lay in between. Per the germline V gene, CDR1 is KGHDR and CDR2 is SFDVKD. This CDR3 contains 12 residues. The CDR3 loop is CATSDSDRTRYF. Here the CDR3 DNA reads TGTGCCACCAGTGACTCCGACAGGACAAGGTACTTC.

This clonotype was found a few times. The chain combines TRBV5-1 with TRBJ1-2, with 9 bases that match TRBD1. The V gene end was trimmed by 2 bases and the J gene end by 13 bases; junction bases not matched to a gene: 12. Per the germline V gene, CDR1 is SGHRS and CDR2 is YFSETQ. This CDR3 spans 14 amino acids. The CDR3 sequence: CASSFRRTGELFTF. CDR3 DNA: TGCGCCAGCAGCTTTCGACGGACAGGGGAATTGTTCACCTTC.

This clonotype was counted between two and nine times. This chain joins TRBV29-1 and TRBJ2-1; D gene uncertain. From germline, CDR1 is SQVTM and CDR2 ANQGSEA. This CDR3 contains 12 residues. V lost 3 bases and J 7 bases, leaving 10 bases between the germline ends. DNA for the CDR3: TGCAGCGTTGATTCGAGCCTGAATGAGCAGTTCTTC. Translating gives CSVDSSLNEQFF.

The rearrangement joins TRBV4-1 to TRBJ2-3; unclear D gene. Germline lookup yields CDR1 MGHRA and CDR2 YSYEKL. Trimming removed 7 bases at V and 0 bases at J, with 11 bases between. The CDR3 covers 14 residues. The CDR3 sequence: CASTQAVSTDTQYF. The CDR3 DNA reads TGCGCCAGCACCCAGGCCGTTAGCACAGATACGCAGTATTTT.

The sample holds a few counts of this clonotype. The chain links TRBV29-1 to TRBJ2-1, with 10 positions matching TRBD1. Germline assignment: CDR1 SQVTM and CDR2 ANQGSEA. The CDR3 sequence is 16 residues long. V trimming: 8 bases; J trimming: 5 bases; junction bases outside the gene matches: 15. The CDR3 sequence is CSYTALTGGADNEQFF. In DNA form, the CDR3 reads TGCAGCTATACGGCCCTGACAGGGGGCGCCGACAATGAGCAGTTCTTC.

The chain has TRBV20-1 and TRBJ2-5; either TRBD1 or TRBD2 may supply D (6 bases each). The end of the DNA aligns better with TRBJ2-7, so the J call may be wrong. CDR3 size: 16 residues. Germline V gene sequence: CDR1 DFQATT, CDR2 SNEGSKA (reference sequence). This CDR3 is CSASWVGKPGGREQYF. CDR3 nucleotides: TGCAGTGCTAGTTGGGTGGGTAAGCCTGGGGGGCGCGAGCAGTACTTC.

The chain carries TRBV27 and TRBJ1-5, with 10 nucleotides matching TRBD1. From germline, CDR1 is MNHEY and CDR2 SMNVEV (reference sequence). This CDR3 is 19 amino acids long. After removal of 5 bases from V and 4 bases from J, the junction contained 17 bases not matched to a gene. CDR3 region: CASSRLASRDRGINQPQHF. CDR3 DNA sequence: TGTGCCAGCAGTCGACTCGCTTCCCGGGACAGGGGTATAAATCAGCCCCAGCATTTT.

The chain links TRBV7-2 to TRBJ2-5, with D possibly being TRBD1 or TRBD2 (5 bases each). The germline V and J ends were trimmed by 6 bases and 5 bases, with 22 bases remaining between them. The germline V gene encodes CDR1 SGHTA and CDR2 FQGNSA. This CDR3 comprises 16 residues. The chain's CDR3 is CASRTGTRSYGETQYF. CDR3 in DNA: TGTGCCAGCAGGACCGGGACGCGGTCATACGGGGAGACCCAGTACTTC.

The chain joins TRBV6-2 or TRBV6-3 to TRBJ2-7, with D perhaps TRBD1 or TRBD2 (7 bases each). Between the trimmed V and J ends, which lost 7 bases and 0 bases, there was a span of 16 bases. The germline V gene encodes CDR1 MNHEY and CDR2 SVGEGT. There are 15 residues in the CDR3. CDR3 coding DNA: TGTGCCAGCAAAGTCAGGGGGAGGGCCTCCTACGAGCAGTACTTC. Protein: CASKVRGRASYEQYF.

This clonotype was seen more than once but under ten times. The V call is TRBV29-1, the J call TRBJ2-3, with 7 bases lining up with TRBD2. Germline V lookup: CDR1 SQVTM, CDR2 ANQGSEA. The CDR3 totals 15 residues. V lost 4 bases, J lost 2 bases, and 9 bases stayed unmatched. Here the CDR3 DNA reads TGCAGCGTTGGGGTAGTGGGAGGGCCCACAGATACGCAGTATTTT. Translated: CSVGVVGGPTDTQYF.

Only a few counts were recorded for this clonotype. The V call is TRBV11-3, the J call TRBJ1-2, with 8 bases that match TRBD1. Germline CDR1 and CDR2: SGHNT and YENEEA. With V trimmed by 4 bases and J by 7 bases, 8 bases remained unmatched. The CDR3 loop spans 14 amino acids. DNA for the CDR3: TGTGCCAGCAGCTCAACAAAAGGACAGGGTGGCTACACCTTC. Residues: CASSSTKGQGGYTF.

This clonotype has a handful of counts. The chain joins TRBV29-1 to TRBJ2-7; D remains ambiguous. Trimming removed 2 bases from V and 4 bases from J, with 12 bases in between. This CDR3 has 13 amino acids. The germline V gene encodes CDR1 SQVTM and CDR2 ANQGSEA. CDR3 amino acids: CSVETGRKYEQYF. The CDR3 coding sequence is TGCAGCGTTGAAACCGGGCGAAAATACGAGCAGTACTTC.

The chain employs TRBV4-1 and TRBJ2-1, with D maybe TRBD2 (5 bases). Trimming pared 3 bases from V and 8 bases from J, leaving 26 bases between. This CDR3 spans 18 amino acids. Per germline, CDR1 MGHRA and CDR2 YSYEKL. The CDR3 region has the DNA TGCGCCAGCAGCCATTTCAACTCCAAGGACTCCTCTCGGGATGAGCAGTTCTTC. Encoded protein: CASSHFNSKDSSRDEQFF.

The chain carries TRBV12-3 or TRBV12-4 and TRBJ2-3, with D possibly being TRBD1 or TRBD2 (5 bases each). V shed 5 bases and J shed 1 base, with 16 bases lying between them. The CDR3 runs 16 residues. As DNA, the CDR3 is TGTGCCAGCAGTCCGGGACGGGTTGGGGGCACAGATACGCAGTATTTT. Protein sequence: CASSPGRVGGTDTQYF.

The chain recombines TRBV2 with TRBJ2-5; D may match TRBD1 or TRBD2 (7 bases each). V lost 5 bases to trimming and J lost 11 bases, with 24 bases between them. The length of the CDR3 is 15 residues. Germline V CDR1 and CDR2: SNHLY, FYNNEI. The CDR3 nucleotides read TGTGCCAGCAGTCTCCAGGGGGGAGGGGTAAGTCGGCAGTACTTC. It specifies CASSLQGGGVSRQYF.

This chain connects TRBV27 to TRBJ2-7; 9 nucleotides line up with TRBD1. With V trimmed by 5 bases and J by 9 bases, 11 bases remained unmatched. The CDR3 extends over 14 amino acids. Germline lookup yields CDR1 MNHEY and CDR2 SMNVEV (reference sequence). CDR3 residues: CASSEQGADLGQYF. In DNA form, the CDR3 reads TGTGCCAGCAGTGAACAGGGGGCGGACCTTGGGCAGTACTTC.

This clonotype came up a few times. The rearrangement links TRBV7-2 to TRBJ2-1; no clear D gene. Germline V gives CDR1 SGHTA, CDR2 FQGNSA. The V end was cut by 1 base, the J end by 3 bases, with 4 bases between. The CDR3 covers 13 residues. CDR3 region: CASSLDHYNEQFF. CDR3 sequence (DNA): TGTGCCAGCAGCTTAGACCACTACAATGAGCAGTTCTTC.

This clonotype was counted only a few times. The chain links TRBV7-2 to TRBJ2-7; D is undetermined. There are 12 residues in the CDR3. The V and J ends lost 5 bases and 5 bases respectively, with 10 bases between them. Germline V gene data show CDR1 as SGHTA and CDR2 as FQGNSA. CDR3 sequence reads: CASSPQGNEQYF. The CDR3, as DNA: TGTGCCAGCAGCCCCCAAGGCAACGAGCAGTACTTC. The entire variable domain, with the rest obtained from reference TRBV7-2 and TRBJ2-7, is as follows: GAGVSQSPSNKVTEKGKDVELRCDPISGHTALYWYRQSLGQGLEFLIYFQGNSAPDKSGLPSDRFSAERTGGSVSTLTIQRTQQEDSAVYLCASSPQGNEQYFGPGTRLTVT.